This section outlines one TCR beta chain sequence together with its context. There is no known antigen for this receptor. It has no much larger one-base neighbor in the sample; base qualities were not kept. Donors were a few dozen systemically healthy Caucasian individuals from Russia aged roughly 6 to 95 years. Around 9.8 milliliters of peripheral blood were collected from each donor into EDTA-treated Vacutainer tubes. Ficoll-Paque density-gradient centrifugation was used to isolate PBMCs, with at least 7 million per sample. Trizol reagent was used to extract total RNA from the PBMCs, yielding at least 5.5 micrograms per sample. The percentages of naive CD45RAhigh/CD27high T cells were determined by flow cytometry on a PBMC aliquot from every donor. The data stem from a study of blood T cells in healthy people across ages (dated by TCRdb to between 2014 and 2017). For context, the study as a whole: Template switching captured roughly one uniquely barcoded TCR beta cDNA molecule per two T cells in model experiments. The study measured age-related changes in TCR beta repertoire diversity using deep sequencing normalized with unique cDNA molecular identifiers. The donors were split into four age groups: young (average about 15 years), middle-aged (39), aged (approximately 59) and long-lived (about 74). To avoid experimental bias, donors of different ages were spread randomly across the sequencing lanes. For two donors (one aged 18 to 30 and one aged 80 or older), the study analyzed two additional independent replicas of 1 million unique cDNA reads from the same blood draw. The investigation overall reported the following: Because donor CMV infection status was unknown, age-related changes in expanded clonotypes were potentially confounded. Bulk unsorted PBMC profiling prevented conclusive comparison of naive and antigen-experienced compartments. Observed TCR beta diversity correlated strongly with the percentage of naive T cells measured by flow cytometry. As age increased, observed TCR beta diversity per million T cells dropped in a roughly linear way, and a significant reduction was already evident by age roughly 36. Estimates of total diversity based on one million sequenced T cells were regarded as lower bounds and as underestimates. Compared with the aged group, the long-lived group had more naive CD4+ T cells, fewer expanded clones and increased TCR diversity, suggesting age selection.

The method was 5' RACE. A second PCR of roughly 7 to 11 cycles was performed with a sample-barcoded 5' primer and a J-beta primer mix. A template-switch 5' adaptor carrying 12 random nucleotides introduced a unique molecular identifier onto each TCR beta cDNA molecule. Each sample yielded at least 3 million CDR3-containing paired-end reads. The Mint cDNA synthesis kit, primed by a TRBC-specific oligonucleotide, was used to synthesize first-strand cDNA from all RNA. After uracil-DNA glycosylase treatment, a first 18-cycle PCR used universal primers M1SS and BC2_uni_R on all cDNA. Regarding the original processing steps: Normalization of each sample was performed by random selection of 1 million high-quality reads, each carrying a distinct molecular identifier. Instead of being binned into consensus sequences, reads that shared molecular identifiers were thrown out. MiTCR, set to a Q25 quality threshold and the strictest error-elimination algorithm, was used for CDR3 identification, clonotype clustering and error correction. A nonparametric unseen species model using Euler transformation provided a lower-bound estimate of total TCR beta diversity. The public sequencing data were trimmed at Q25 with fastp and processed into clonotypes with MiXCR by TCRdb, which kept only in-frame beta chains. Rows merge per CDR3 protein into single entries with the most common DNA and genes. For this entry, the V and J calls and clone size follow TCRdb and not the study's own pipeline. The sample includes 1,800,000 or so distinct CDR3 sequences, with roughly two fifths observed a single time. About 21% of the sample rests with the top ten.

The CDR3 goes from the cysteine to the phenylalanine over 19 residues. Only the CDR3 DNA is retained, 57 bases long and in frame from the first base. As encoded in the germline V gene, CDR1 is SGHTA while CDR2 is FQGNSA. V trim: 5 bases; J trim: 3 bases; unmatched bases: 17. The receptor comes from a human donor in good health. Sequenced sample: blood. This sequence uses TRBV7-2 and TRBJ2-7, and 12 junctional nucleotides match TRBD2. This receptor has the CDR3 CASSAIVSTSGGQNYEQYF. In nucleotides, the sequence is TGTGCCAGCAGCGCCATTGTTAGTACTAGCGGGGGGCAGAACTACGAGCAGTACTTC.